This entry lists 2 T cell receptor beta chains sequenced from one sample in a study of early T cells in non-severe SARS-CoV-2 infection. TCRdb re-called the 5' RACE reads with MiXCR, one entry per CDR3 protein. The sample shows 70,000 to 90,000 distinct CDR3 sequences, about 10% of them seen only once. The sample taken for sequencing was whole blood. These receptors were obtained from an adult who was a healthcare worker with PCR-confirmed SARS-CoV-2 infection or an uninfected control (not recorded which).

This clonotype was observed at least ten times. The CDR3 nucleotides are TGTGCCAGCAGCTTTGCGGGGGGATATGAAAAACTGTTTTTT. This codes for CASSFAGGYEKLFF. This chain uses TRBV11-2 with TRBJ1-4, with D perhaps matching TRBD1 (5 bases). The germline V gene encodes CDR1 SGHAT and CDR2 FQNNGV. V gave up 3 bases and J gave up 6 bases, with 11 bases separating them. There are 14 residues in the CDR3.

The sample holds a few counts of this clonotype. The gene calls are TRBV13 and TRBJ2-1; unclear D gene. Germline-derived CDR1 and CDR2 are PRHDT and FYEKMQ (reference sequence). V shed 3 bases and J shed 7 bases, with 7 bases lying between them. This CDR3 is built from 12 residues. DNA of the CDR3: TGTGCCAGCAGCTTGAAATCTAATGAGCAGTTCTTC. It translates to CASSLKSNEQFF.